The 2 T cell receptor beta chains given below trace back to one sample, sequenced in a study of blood T cell repertoires in COVID-19. Here immunoSEQ multiplex PCR was the method, and the copy in TCRdb shows in-frame clones only, minus some. The table shows 300,000 to 350,000 clones, with 80% to 90% occurring only once. The sequencing sample was made of PBMCs or T cells enriched from blood (not recorded which). These receptors were obtained from a man between 25 and 39 years old who had recovered from COVID-19.

The chain uses TRBV12-2 and TRBJ1-5. TRBV12-2 is classified as a pseudogene. The CDR3 has 12 amino acids. For the CDR3, the DNA is TGTGCAAGTCGCTCTGGCAATCAGCCCCAGCATTTT. It codes for CASRSGNQPQHF.

This clone has just a few counts. The V call is TRBV18, the J call TRBJ1-3; D gene ambiguous. The CDR3 is 18 amino acids. Germline V lookup: CDR1 KGHSH, CDR2 LQKENI. The V end lost 3 bases, the J end lost 0 bases, and 18 bases lay between the germline ends. The CDR3 is CASSPEAGLRVSGNTIYF. The CDR3 coding sequence is TGTGCCAGCTCACCCGAGGCGGGTTTGAGAGTCTCTGGAAACACCATATATTTT.